This TCR beta chain was retrieved from a study of T cells in tuberculosis. Study-wide background: A South African cohort included IGRA-negative adolescents, latently infected IGRA-positive adolescents and adults with active tuberculosis. Study outcomes and limitations: Smaller alpha distances in active tuberculosis partly reflected shorter CDR3-alpha lengths.

This clone was picked up a small number of times. The antigen is not known. CDR1 and CDR2 from the germline V gene are SQVTM and ANQGSEA. V dropped 5 bases and J dropped 6; count of bases not matched to a gene: 10. CDR3 length equals 14 residues. The protocol was immunoSEQ multiplex PCR, while the TCRdb copy is restricted to in-frame clones and leaves out a portion. The table lists approximately 28,000 clones, approximately 93% of them singletons. This TCR was recovered from a donor aged 10-29 years with latent tuberculosis or without tuberculosis infection. Sequenced: PBMCs. The chain combines TRBV29-1 with TRBJ2-7; 10 bases fit TRBD2. The CDR3 loop reads CSVLAGANIFEQYF. As DNA, the CDR3 is TGCAGCGTTCTAGCGGGAGCGAATATCTTCGAGCAGTACTTC.